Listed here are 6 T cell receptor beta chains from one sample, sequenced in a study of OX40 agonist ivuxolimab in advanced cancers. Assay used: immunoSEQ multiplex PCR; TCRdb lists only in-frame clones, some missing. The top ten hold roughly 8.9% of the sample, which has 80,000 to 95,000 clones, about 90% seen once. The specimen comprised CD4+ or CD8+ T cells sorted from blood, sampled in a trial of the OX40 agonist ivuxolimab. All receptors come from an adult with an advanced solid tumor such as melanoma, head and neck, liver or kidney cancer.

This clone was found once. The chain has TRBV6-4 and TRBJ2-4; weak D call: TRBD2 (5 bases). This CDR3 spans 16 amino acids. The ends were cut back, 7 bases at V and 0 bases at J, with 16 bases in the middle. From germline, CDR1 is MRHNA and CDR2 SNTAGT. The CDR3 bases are TGTGCCAGCACAATCGCTCGGGGATTAGCCAAAAACATTCAGTACTTC. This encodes CASTIARGLAKNIQYF.

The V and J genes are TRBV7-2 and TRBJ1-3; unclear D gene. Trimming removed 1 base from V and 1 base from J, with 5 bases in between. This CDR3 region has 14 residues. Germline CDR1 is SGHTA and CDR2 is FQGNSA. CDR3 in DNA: TGTGCCAGCAGCTTAGTGGGGTCTGGAAACACCATATATTTT. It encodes CASSLVGSGNTIYF.

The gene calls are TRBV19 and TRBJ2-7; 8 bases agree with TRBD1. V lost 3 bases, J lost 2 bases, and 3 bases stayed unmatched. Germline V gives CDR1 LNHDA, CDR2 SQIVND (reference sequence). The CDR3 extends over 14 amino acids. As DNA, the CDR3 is TGTGCCAGTAGTATCAGGGGGCTTCCCTACGAGCAGTACTTC. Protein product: CASSIRGLPYEQYF.

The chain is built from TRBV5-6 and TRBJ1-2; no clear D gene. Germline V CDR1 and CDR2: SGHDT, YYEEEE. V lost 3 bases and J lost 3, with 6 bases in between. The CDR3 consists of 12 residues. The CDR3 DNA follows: TGTGCCAGCAGCTCCTTTTACTATGGCTACACCTTC. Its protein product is CASSSFYYGYTF. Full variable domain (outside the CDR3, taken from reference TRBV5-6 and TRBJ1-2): DAGVTQSPTHLIKTRGQQVTLRCSPKSGHDTVSWYQQALGQGPQFIFQYYEEEERQRGNFPDRFSGHQFPNYSSELNVNALLLGDSALYLCASSSFYYGYTFGSGTRLTVV.

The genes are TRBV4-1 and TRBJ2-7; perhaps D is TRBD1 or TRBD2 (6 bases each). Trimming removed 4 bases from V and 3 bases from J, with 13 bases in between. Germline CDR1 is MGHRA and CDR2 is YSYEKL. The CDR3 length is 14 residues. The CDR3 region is CASSLGGIIYEQYF. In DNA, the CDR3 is TGCGCCAGCAGCCTAGGGGGGATTATCTACGAGCAGTACTTC.

The CDR3: CASSLGQDGIQYF. DNA for the CDR3: TGTGCCAGCAGCCTGGGACAGGACGGCATTCAGTACTTC. The chain carries TRBV13 and TRBJ2-4, with 8 bases that match TRBD1. The CDR3 length is 13 residues. The V gene's germline CDR1 is PRHDT and CDR2 FYEKMQ (reference sequence). The ends lost 5 bases at V and 9 bases at J; junction bases unmatched: 6.